This T cell receptor (beta chain) appears in the sequencing data of a study of T-cell reconstitution after alpha-beta-depleted transplantation in children. Unique molecular identifiers were used to barcode this TCRbeta library. MiXCR, run by TCRdb on the PCR reads, gives a single entry per CDR3 protein. The table has hundreds of thousands of distinct CDR3 sequences, about an eighth seen once. V lost 6 bases and J 10 bases, leaving 13 bases between the germline ends. Germline loops: CDR1 SQVTM, CDR2 ANQGSEA. The CDR3 loop spans 11 amino acids. The sequencing here drew on PBMCs, taken before TCRalphabeta/CD19-depleted stem cell transplant. V gene TRBV29-1 combines with J gene TRBJ2-1, with a possible D match to TRBD2 (6 bases). The TCR comes from a girl under 10 years old with congenital amegakaryocytic thrombocytopenia, due to receive a stem cell transplant. CDR3 sequence: CSVSSREEQFF. The CDR3 DNA is TGCAGCGTCTCATCTCGGGAGGAGCAGTTCTTC.